This T cell receptor (beta chain) is from a study of shared clonotypes between healthy human individuals (dated by TCRdb to about 2020). Notes on the research overall: Two women and three men aged 18 to 49 years were included in the cohort. To estimate repertoire size and how much clonotype sharing occurs between individuals, the study deeply sequenced the blood TCR repertoires of about five healthy adults. To increase sequencing depth and limit assay-specific biases, TCR repertoire library preparation and sequencing were carried out by different laboratories using diverse techniques. Leukapheresis yielded between about 0.94 and 9.5 billion PBMCs per donor. The full study reports these points: The genetic and exposure-history diversity represented was limited by the small number of donors. Pairwise subsampling led to the expectation that sequencing depth would affect the degree of clonotype sharing among donors. Sampling was limited to blood, and TCR repertoires in tissue likely differ from TCR repertoires in blood.

Using the deep immunoSEQ assay, TCR CDR3 regions were amplified from genomic DNA by multiplex PCR. For each cell subset, the extracted genomic DNA was distributed evenly across all wells of several immunoSEQ 96-well plates, and each plate served as one replicate. For unsorted PBMC, around 310 ng of genomic DNA, equivalent to around 30,000 T cell genomes, went into each replicate PCR. Ten immunoSEQ deep assay plates were used to sequence the unsorted PBMC genomic DNA. The purified libraries were quantified using a Qubit 3.0 fluorometer, sized with a Bioanalyzer 2100, and then quantified again using the KAPA Library Quantification kit. Each immunoSEQ 96-well plate was sequenced on its own single-read 150-cycle Illumina NextSeq 550 flow cell. The authors' analysis ran thus. The immunoSEQ output contained only junctional sequences without quality scores, so filtering could not match that applied to full-length reads. To assign V/J genes and CDR3, sequences were annotated against IMGT germline references using PyIR, a Python wrapper for IgBLAST v1.9. Any read was removed if the V/J assignment was weak (E-value above 1e-6), the CDR3 was missing, or the read contained stop codons, out-of-frame junctions, or ambiguous translated residues. V3J clonotypes were defined by identical inferred V gene, J gene, and CDR3 amino acid sequence. Percentage overlap between repertoires was calculated by dividing the number of shared unique clonotypes by the size of the smaller repertoire. RTK rarefaction, the Chao1 estimator, and Recon v2.1 estimates of unobserved clonotypes were used to assess repertoire richness. This is the immuneACCESS table as TCRdb keeps it, with only in-frame sequences that have V and J called. A part of the clones is gone; compared with another copy, unresolved V genes explain less than half, and the rest is unexplained. V and J calls and clone size are those listed in that table; D and trimming were worked out from the DNA. The sample yields a few hundred thousand clones; roughly 78% were counted once. The ten largest account for about an eighth of the sample.

The CDR3 spans 17 residues, from the cysteine through the phenylalanine. The CDR3 DNA has 51 bases and is translated from base 1. The donors were healthy, HIV-negative adults with no recently reported acute infections or vaccinations. Every donor was a Caucasian adult living in Nashville, Tennessee, USA. For unsorted samples, tens of millions of PBMCs were counted and genomic DNA was extracted with the QIAamp DNA Blood Mini kit. Blood was obtained by leukapheresis, after which PBMCs were separated by Ficoll-Histopaque density gradient centrifugation and cryopreserved in liquid nitrogen vapor phase. This clone was recorded many times. Its antigen remains undetermined. One base away there is no much larger clone; base qualities are not given.

The rearrangement combines TRBV21-1 with TRBJ2-1; no check of the table's D call, TRBD2, against the DNA was made. TRBV21-1 is tagged as a pseudogene. The sequence was obtained from a woman in her thirties or forties in good health. Some clones in this sample may be carry-over from other donors' samples. Source material: PBMCs. The CDR3 region has the sequence CASSKAPLTLAGVEQFF. The sequence in DNA is TGTGCCAGCAGCAAAGCCCCACTTACGCTAGCGGGAGTTGAGCAGTTCTTC.